This passage covers 31 T cell receptor beta chains from one sample sequenced in a study of blood T cell repertoires in COVID-19. Profiling relied on immunoSEQ multiplex PCR, and the TCRdb table lists in-frame clones only, not all of them. Altogether some 300,000 clones are present, 88% being singletons, with the ten largest covering 0.8% to 1%. The specimen was PBMCs or T cells enriched from blood (not recorded which). The receptors stem from a woman under 40 who had recovered from COVID-19.

The chain links TRBV3-1 (or the pseudogene TRBV3-2) to TRBJ2-3; no definite D call. The CDR3 has 12 amino acids. Per the germline V gene, CDR1 is LGHDT and CDR2 is YNNKEL (reference sequence). V gave up 1 base and J gave up 8 bases, with 7 bases separating them. As DNA, the CDR3 is TGTGCCAGCAGCCAAGTGGCGGTTACGCAGTATTTT. It specifies CASSQVAVTQYF.

The chain is built from TRBV6-4 and TRBJ2-1; 12 nucleotides agree with TRBD2. The germline gives CDR1 MRHNA, CDR2 SNTAGT. This CDR3 has 17 residues. V gave up 0 bases and J gave up 6 bases; unmatched junction bases: 6. CDR3 coding DNA: TGTGCCAGCAGTGACTCGAAACTAGCGGGGGGAACCAATGAGCAGTTCTTC. This encodes CASSDSKLAGGTNEQFF.

This chain links TRBV15 with TRBJ2-1; 9 bases line up with TRBD2. The CDR3 is 14 amino acids. Germline CDR1 is LNHNV and CDR2 is YYDKDF (reference sequence). The V and J ends lost 8 bases and 9 bases, in that order; junction bases with no gene match: 11. The CDR3 nucleotides are TGTGCCACCCCAGGGGCGGGGGGGCCGAGTGAGCAGTTCTTC. It is translated as CATPGAGGPSEQFF.

V gene TRBV7-3 combines with J gene TRBJ1-5, with no clear D. The CDR3 contains 18 residues. The V end lost 6 bases, the J end lost 0 bases, and 21 bases lay between the germline ends. Germline V gene sequence: CDR1 SGHTA, CDR2 FQGTGA. The CDR3 protein is CASSSPWRAQYSNQPQHF. DNA for the CDR3: TGTGCCAGCAGTTCACCATGGAGGGCACAGTATAGCAATCAGCCCCAGCATTTT.

The chain uses TRBV9 and TRBJ2-5; 7 bases are a match to TRBD2. Germline V gene data show CDR1 as SGDLS and CDR2 as YYNGEE. The ends lost 0 bases at V and 5 bases at J; junction bases unmatched: 10. CDR3 length: 16 residues. The CDR3, as DNA: TGTGCCAGCAGCGTAGACGGGGGGACCCTCAGGGAGACCCAGTACTTC. Translated: CASSVDGGTLRETQYF.

This chain connects TRBV28 to TRBJ1-2, with unresolved D. V gave up 2 bases and J gave up 7 bases, with 11 bases separating them. Germline V lookup: CDR1 MDHEN, CDR2 SYDVKM. The CDR3 is 13 residues long. CDR3 sequence reads: CASSLAGTGGYTF. CDR3 nucleotides: TGTGCCAGCAGTTTAGCAGGAACCGGTGGCTACACCTTC.

This sequence joins TRBV28 and TRBJ2-1, with TRBD2 identical over 9 bases. V trimming: 9 bases; J trimming: 5 bases; junction bases outside the gene matches: 8. The CDR3 is 14 amino acids. Per germline, CDR1 MDHEN and CDR2 SYDVKM. The CDR3 region is CASRQAGGHNEQFF. CDR3 nucleotide sequence: TGTGCCAGTCGGCAAGCGGGGGGCCACAATGAGCAGTTCTTC.

The chain is built from TRBV3-1 (or the pseudogene TRBV3-2) and TRBJ2-5, with 12 bases lining up with TRBD2. The V gene end was trimmed by 5 bases and the J gene end by 2 bases; junction bases not matched to a gene: 6. The germline gives CDR1 LGHDT, CDR2 YNNKEL (reference sequence). This CDR3 is built from 16 residues. The CDR3 reads CASSYTLAGGQETQYF. CDR3 DNA sequence: TGTGCCAGCAGCTACACCCTAGCGGGGGGGCAAGAGACCCAGTACTTC.

The V gene is TRBV10-3, the J gene TRBJ1-2, with D perhaps TRBD1 (6 bases). V was shortened by 3 bases and J by 8 bases, with 16 bases between the two germline ends. CDR3 length: 14 amino acids. Germline loops: CDR1 ENHRY, CDR2 SYGVKD. DNA of the CDR3: TGTGCCATCAGTGACTCACAGGGTATTGGCGGCTACACCTTC. This sequence encodes CAISDSQGIGGYTF.

This chain connects TRBV6-7 to TRBJ2-7; 9 nucleotides line up with TRBD1. TRBV6-7 is designated an ORF whose function remains uncertain. This CDR3 is 16 amino acids long. Trimming took 4 bases from V and 2 from J; bases not matched to a gene: 9. The CDR3 DNA reads TGTGCCAGCAGTTTGCACCCCCGGGACAGGGCCTACGAGCAGTACTTC. Translated: CASSLHPRDRAYEQYF.

The CDR3 region has the DNA TGTGCCAGCAGCTTAAAGTCCCCAGGGGTGAGCAATCAGCCCCAGCATTTT. Residues: CASSLKSPGVSNQPQHF. The rearrangement joins TRBV7-3 to TRBJ1-5; the D gene is possibly TRBD1 (6 bases). Germline values: CDR1 SGHTA, CDR2 FQGTGA. The CDR3 length is 17 residues. V gave up 1 base and J gave up 1 base, with 14 bases separating them.

The chain combines TRBV7-8 with TRBJ1-6; no firm D call. Germline values: CDR1 SGHVS, CDR2 FQNEAQ. The CDR3 is 13 amino acids. V was trimmed by 2 bases and J by 10 bases, leaving 9 bases between them. CDR3 sequence reads: CASSLKGDSPLHF. The CDR3 DNA follows: TGTGCCAGCAGCTTAAAGGGAGACTCACCCCTCCACTTT. Based on the CDR3 plus reference TRBV7-8 and TRBJ1-6, the full variable domain is GAGVSQSPRYKVAKRGQDVALRCDPISGHVSLFWYQQALGQGPEFLTYFQNEAQLDKSGLPSDRFFAERPEGSVSTLKIQRTQQEDSAVYLCASSLKGDSPLHFGNGTRLTVT.

The chain is built from TRBV28 and TRBJ2-3, with TRBD2 matching 8 bases. This CDR3 is built from 15 residues. V trimming: 9 bases; J trimming: 1 base; junction bases outside the gene matches: 9. Per the germline V gene, CDR1 is MDHEN and CDR2 is SYDVKM. CDR3 DNA sequence: TGTGCCAGTAGGAGACTAGCGTCCCGCACAGATACGCAGTATTTT. Encoded protein: CASRRLASRTDTQYF.

This chain uses TRBV9 with TRBJ1-1; TRBD1 matches at 7 bases. V shed 4 bases, J shed 2 bases, and the junction held 14 bases outside the gene matches. This CDR3 has 17 residues. CDR1 SGDLS and CDR2 YYNGEE come from the germline V gene. Here the CDR3 DNA reads TGTGCCAGCAGCACATGGGACAGTCCCAGGCCCAACACTGAAGCTTTCTTT. Translated: CASSTWDSPRPNTEAFF.

As concerns this clone: The sample contains more than one DNA sequence encoding this CDR3. J is TRBJ1-1 and V is TRBV28; perhaps TRBD1 as D (5 bases). The CDR3 sequence is 15 residues long. Per the germline V gene, CDR1 is MDHEN and CDR2 is SYDVKM. V gave up 2 bases and J gave up 0 bases, with 10 bases separating them. CDR3 residues: CASSLPRGMNTEAFF. The CDR3 DNA follows: TGTGCCAGCAGTTTACCTAGGGGCATGAACACTGAAGCTTTCTTT.

This sequence joins TRBV2 and TRBJ2-2; D is unclear. The length of the CDR3 is 15 residues. Germline lookup yields CDR1 SNHLY and CDR2 FYNNEI. Trimming shortened V by 5 bases and J by 3 bases, and 13 bases separated the two germline ends. The CDR3 reads CASSTLISHTGELFF. The CDR3 DNA sequence: TGTGCCAGCAGTACTTTGATTAGTCACACCGGGGAGCTGTTTTTT.

As to this clone: Other DNA sequences in this specimen translate into the identical CDR3. CDR3 loop: CASSQGTRSGNTIYF. In nucleotides, the CDR3 is TGTGCCAGCAGCCAAGGTACGCGCTCTGGAAACACCATATATTTT. The V and J genes are TRBV3-1 (or the pseudogene TRBV3-2) and TRBJ1-3; the D is unclear. The CDR3 sequence is 15 residues long. Trimming left V 1 base short and J 0 bases short, with 7 bases between. Germline-derived CDR1 and CDR2 are LGHDT and YNNKEL (reference sequence).

The chain employs TRBV28 and TRBJ2-1, with 12 bases matching TRBD2. In germline, CDR1 is MDHEN, CDR2 SYDVKM. CDR3 size: 15 residues. Trimming took 6 bases from V and 7 from J; bases not matched to a gene: 7. The CDR3 nucleotides read TGTGCCAGCAGACCGCTAGCGGGAGGGATGAATGAGCAGTTCTTC. This translates into CASRPLAGGMNEQFF.

This chain links TRBV7-9 with TRBJ1-5; 8 bases align to TRBD1. The trim removed 5 bases at V and 5 bases at J, leaving 5 bases unmatched. This CDR3 contains 14 residues. Germline CDR1 is SEHNR and CDR2 is FQNEAQ (reference sequence). The CDR3 DNA is TGTGCCAGCAGCCCCGGACAGGGCGATCAGCCCCAGCATTTT. It is translated as CASSPGQGDQPQHF.

The chain combines TRBV7-9 with TRBJ2-7; 8 positions match TRBD1. V trimming: 5 bases; J trimming: 5 bases; junction bases outside the gene matches: 14. The CDR3 sequence is 16 residues long. Looked up from germline, CDR1 is SEHNR and CDR2 is FQNEAQ (reference sequence). CDR3 in amino acids: CASSRLLPDRVHEQYF. Here the CDR3 DNA reads TGTGCCAGCAGCAGACTGCTGCCGGACAGGGTCCACGAGCAGTACTTC.

This clone showed up many times. The chain has TRBV29-1 and TRBJ1-3; D remains ambiguous. Germline V gene lookup returns CDR1 SQVTM and CDR2 ANQGSEA. V lost 7 bases and J 4 bases, leaving 8 bases between the germline ends. The CDR3 consists of 11 residues. The CDR3 sequence is CSGARGNTIYF. The DNA of the CDR3 is TGCAGCGGTGCGCGAGGAAACACCATATATTTT. Full variable domain (missing parts from reference TRBV29-1 and TRBJ1-3): SAVISQKPSRDICQRGTSLTIQCQVDSQVTMMFWYRQQPGQSLTLIATANQGSEATYESGFVIDKFPISRPNLTFSTLTVSNMSPEDSSIYLCSGARGNTIYFGEGSWLTVV.

This clone appeared a single time. This rearrangement joins TRBV25-1 to TRBJ2-3, with 10 bases that match TRBD2. After removal of 6 bases from V and 2 bases from J, the junction contained 11 bases not matched to a gene. The CDR3 is 17 amino acids. The V gene's germline CDR1 is MGHDK and CDR2 SYGVNS. The CDR3 DNA sequence: TGTGCCAGCAGCGGTCTAGCGGGGGAGAAGATCACAGATACGCAGTATTTT. Residues: CASSGLAGEKITDTQYF.

This chain joins TRBV4-3 and TRBJ1-1, with D perhaps TRBD1 (5 bases). This CDR3 has 13 amino acids. V lost 6 bases and J 4 bases, leaving 12 bases between the germline ends. The germline CDR1 and CDR2 sequences are LGHNA and YSLEER. In nucleotides, the CDR3 is TGCGCCAGCAGGGGGGGGAGAGGCACTGAAGCTTTCTTT. This translates into CASRGGRGTEAFF.

The chain carries TRBV5-1 and TRBJ1-5, with 7 bases matching TRBD1. CDR1 SGHRS and CDR2 YFSETQ come from the germline V gene. The CDR3 contains 16 residues. Germline trimming cut 0 bases from V and 7 bases from J; bases unmatched to any gene: 10. CDR3 sequence: CASSLAIRGSGQPQHF. The CDR3 region has the DNA TGCGCCAGCAGCTTGGCCATCAGGGGGTCGGGACAGCCCCAGCATTTT.

V usage is TRBV29-1 and J usage is TRBJ2-1, with TRBD2 as a possible D gene (6 bases). V dropped 1 base and J dropped 2 bases, with 21 bases sitting between them. Germline CDR1 SQVTM, CDR2 ANQGSEA. CDR3 length equals 18 residues. Written as DNA, the CDR3 is TGCAGCGTTGAAGGGACTATCCGGGCCCAGCCCACCTACAATGAGCAGTTCTTC. Its translation: CSVEGTIRAQPTYNEQFF.

The chain carries TRBV28 and TRBJ2-3; 12 nucleotides align to TRBD2. The CDR3 runs 14 residues. CDR1 is MDHEN and CDR2 is SYDVKM in the germline V gene. V lost 10 bases, J lost 7 bases, and 9 bases stayed unmatched. This CDR3 reads CATGLAGSRNTQYF. In nucleotides, the CDR3 is TGTGCCACCGGACTAGCGGGATCCAGGAATACGCAGTATTTT.

V usage is TRBV10-1 and J usage is TRBJ2-3; 11 bases map to TRBD2. Germline V gene data show CDR1 as WNHNN and CDR2 as SYGVQD (reference sequence). This CDR3 contains 16 residues. Trimming at V came to 6 bases and at J to 3 bases, leaving 8 bases not matched to a gene. The CDR3 region is CASSSFSGRATDTQYF. The CDR3, as DNA: TGCGCCAGCAGCTCTTTTAGCGGGAGGGCAACAGATACGCAGTATTTT.

V usage is TRBV5-1 and J usage is TRBJ2-2, with a tentative D call TRBD1 (6 bases). Germline V gene sequence: CDR1 SGHRS, CDR2 YFSETQ. CDR3 length: 14 amino acids. V was pared by 4 bases and J by 5 bases, with 12 bases between. The CDR3 region has the DNA TGCGCCAGCAGCCCGACCACAGGGACCGGGGAGCTGTTTTTT. The encoded protein is CASSPTTGTGELFF.

In the case of this clone: Because the CDR3's place on the DNA is in doubt, the DNA is left out and the CDR3 is given as listed by TCRdb. The CDR3 reads CASSVAHGTGTYF. V is TRBV9 and J is TRBJ2-3; no DNA check was done on the table's D call, TRBD1. From germline, CDR1 is SGDLS and CDR2 YYNGEE. The CDR3 length is 13 residues, termini included.

V usage is TRBV9 and J usage is TRBJ1-3; possible D gene TRBD1, 5 bases. CDR3 length: 16 amino acids. The V gene's germline CDR1 is SGDLS and CDR2 YYNGEE. V was pared by 3 bases and J by 0 bases, with 13 bases between. CDR3 sequence: CASSGPSGGSGNTIYF. For the CDR3, the DNA is TGTGCCAGCAGCGGACCTTCGGGGGGCTCTGGAAACACCATATATTTT.

This clone appeared a single time. V gene TRBV5-1 combines with J gene TRBJ1-6, with TRBD1 matching 9 bases. The CDR3 contains 14 residues. Germline CDR1 reads SGHRS; CDR2 reads YFSETQ. The ends lost 3 bases at V and 9 bases at J; junction bases unmatched: 4. The CDR3 bases are TGCGCCAGCAGCTCCGGGACAGGGTTTTCACCCCTCCACTTT. The encoded protein is CASSSGTGFSPLHF.